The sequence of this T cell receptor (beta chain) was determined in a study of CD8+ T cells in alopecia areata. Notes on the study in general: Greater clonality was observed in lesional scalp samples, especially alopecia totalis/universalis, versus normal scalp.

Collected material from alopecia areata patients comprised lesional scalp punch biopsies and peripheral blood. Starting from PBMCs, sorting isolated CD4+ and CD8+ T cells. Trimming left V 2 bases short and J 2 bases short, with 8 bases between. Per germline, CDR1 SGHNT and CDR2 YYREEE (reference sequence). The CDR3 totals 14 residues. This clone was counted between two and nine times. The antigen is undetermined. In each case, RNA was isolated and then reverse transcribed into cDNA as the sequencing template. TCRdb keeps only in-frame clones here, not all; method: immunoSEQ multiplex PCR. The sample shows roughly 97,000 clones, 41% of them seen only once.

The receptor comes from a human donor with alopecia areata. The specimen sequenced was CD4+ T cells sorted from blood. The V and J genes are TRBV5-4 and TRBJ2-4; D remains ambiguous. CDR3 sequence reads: CASSFGGTKNIQYF. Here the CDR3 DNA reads TGTGCCAGCAGCTTCGGCGGAACCAAAAACATTCAGTACTTC.